The clone carrying this TCR beta chain appeared a few times. This sample stems from a study of cytomegalovirus exposure and HLA in healthy donors. Whole-study context: Researchers found that 81% of a few hundred genotyped donors fell within the Caucasian-associated ancestry cluster.

V was clipped by 5 bases and J by 0 bases; unmatched bases: 6. The CDR3 is 15 residues long. CDR1 is MDHEN and CDR2 is SYDVKM in the germline V gene. The PCR was carried out with 60 Vbeta primers and 13 Jbeta primers. Only in-frame clones appear in the TCRdb table, and some are missing; sequencing was by immunoSEQ multiplex PCR. This table holds over 90,000 clones, 75% to 85% found once. The sample comprised PBMCs. This TCR came from a woman younger than 30 in good health and CMV-seropositive. V and J are TRBV28 and TRBJ2-7, with 8 bases that match TRBD1. The CDR3 is CASSAGQASSYEQYF. CDR3 coding DNA: TGTGCCAGCAGTGCGGGACAGGCGAGCTCCTACGAGCAGTACTTC.